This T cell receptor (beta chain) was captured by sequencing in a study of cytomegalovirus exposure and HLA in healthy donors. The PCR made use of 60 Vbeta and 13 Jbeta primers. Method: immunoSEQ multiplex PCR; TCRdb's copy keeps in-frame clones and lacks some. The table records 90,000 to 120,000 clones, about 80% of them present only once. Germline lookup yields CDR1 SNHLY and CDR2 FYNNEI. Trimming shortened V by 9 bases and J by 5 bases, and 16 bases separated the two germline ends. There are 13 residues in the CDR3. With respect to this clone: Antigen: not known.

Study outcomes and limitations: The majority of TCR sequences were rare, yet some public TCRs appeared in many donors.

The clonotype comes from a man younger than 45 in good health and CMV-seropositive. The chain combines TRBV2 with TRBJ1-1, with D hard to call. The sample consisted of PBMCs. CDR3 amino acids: CASAWASGTEAFF. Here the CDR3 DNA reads TGTGCCAGTGCCTGGGCCTCGGGGACTGAAGCTTTCTTT.